This TCR beta chain was recorded in a study of response to subunit inactivated influenza vaccine. TCRdb itself ran the RT-PCR reads through MiXCR, one entry per CDR3 protein. The sample lists about 620,000 distinct CDR3 sequences, approximately 12% occurring once. This CDR3 is 15 amino acids long. Trimming removed 2 bases from V and 1 base from J, with 9 bases in between. The sequenced sample was PBMCs from blood, obtained on the day of vaccination. This clonotype was sampled from a middle-aged man who received an inactivated influenza vaccine. V usage is TRBV6-7 and J usage is TRBJ2-1; tentatively, D is TRBD2 (5 bases). TRBV6-7 is treated as an ORF (open reading frame) with a function not yet certain. CDR3 DNA sequence: TGTGCCAGCAGTTACGGGTCGGGGTCCTACAATGAGCAGTTCTTC. Translated, it gives CASSYGSGSYNEQFF.